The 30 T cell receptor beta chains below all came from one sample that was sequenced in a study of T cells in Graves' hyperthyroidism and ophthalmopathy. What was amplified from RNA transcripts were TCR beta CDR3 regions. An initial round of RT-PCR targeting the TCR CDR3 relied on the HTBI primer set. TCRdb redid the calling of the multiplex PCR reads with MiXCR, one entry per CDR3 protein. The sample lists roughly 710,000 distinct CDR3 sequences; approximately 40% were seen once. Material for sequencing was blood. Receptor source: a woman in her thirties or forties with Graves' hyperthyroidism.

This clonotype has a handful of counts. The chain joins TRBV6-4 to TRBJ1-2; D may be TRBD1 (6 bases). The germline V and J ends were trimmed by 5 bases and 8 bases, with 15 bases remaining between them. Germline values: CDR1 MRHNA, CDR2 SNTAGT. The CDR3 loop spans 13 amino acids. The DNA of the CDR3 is TGTGCCAGCAGTCCGACAGGCTTGAGGGGCTACACCTTC. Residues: CASSPTGLRGYTF.

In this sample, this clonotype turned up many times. The CDR3 is CASSQATSPWGEQYF. The CDR3 coding sequence is TGTGCCAGCAGCCAAGCGACTAGCCCCTGGGGCGAGCAGTACTTC. This chain uses TRBV14 with TRBJ2-7, with TRBD2 matching over 7 bases. The CDR3 has 15 amino acids. The junction had 9 bases not matched to a gene; V was cut back by 1 base and J by 6 bases. The germline CDR1 and CDR2 sequences are SGHDN and FVKESK.

CDR3 nucleotide sequence: TGTGCCAGCAGCAGACTAGCCCAAGAGACCCAGTACTTC. Its translation is CASSRLAQETQYF. V usage is TRBV4-2 and J usage is TRBJ2-5; 7 bases line up with TRBD2. This CDR3 is 13 amino acids long. Per the germline V gene, CDR1 is LGHNA and CDR2 is YNFKEQ. With 5 bases clipped from V and 1 base from J, the junction kept 1 base outside the gene matches.

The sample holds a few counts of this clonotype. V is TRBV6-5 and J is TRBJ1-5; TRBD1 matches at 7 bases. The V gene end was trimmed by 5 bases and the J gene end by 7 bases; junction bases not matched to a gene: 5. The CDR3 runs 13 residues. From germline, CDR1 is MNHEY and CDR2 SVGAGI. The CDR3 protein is CASSADRVQPQHF. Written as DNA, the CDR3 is TGTGCCAGCAGTGCCGACAGGGTCCAGCCCCAGCATTTT.

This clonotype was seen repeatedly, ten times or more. Here the CDR3 reads CSVTERGGYTF. Here the CDR3 DNA reads TGCAGCGTCACCGAGAGGGGTGGCTACACCTTC. The chain combines TRBV29-1 with TRBJ1-2; a weak D match, TRBD1 (5 bases). Per the germline V gene, CDR1 is SQVTM and CDR2 is ANQGSEA. V was trimmed by 6 bases and J by 7 bases, leaving 12 bases between them. CDR3 size: 11 residues.

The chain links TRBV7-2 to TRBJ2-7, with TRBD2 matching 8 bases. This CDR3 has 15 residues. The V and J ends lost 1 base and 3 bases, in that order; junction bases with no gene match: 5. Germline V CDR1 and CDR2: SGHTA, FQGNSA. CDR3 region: CASSLGAGEGYEQYF. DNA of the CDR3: TGTGCCAGCAGCTTAGGAGCGGGAGAAGGCTACGAGCAGTACTTC.

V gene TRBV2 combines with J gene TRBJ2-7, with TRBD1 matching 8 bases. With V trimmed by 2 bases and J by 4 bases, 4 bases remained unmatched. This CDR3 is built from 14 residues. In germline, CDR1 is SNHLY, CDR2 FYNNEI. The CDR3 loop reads CASSELRTGYEQYF. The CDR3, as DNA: TGTGCCAGCAGTGAATTGAGGACAGGGTACGAGCAGTACTTC. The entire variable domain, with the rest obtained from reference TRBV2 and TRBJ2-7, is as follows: EPEVTQTPSHQVTQMGQEVILRCVPISNHLYFYWYRQILGQKVEFLVSFYNNEISEKSEIFDDQFSVERPDGSNFTLKIRSTKLEDSAMYFCASSELRTGYEQYFGPGTRLTVT.

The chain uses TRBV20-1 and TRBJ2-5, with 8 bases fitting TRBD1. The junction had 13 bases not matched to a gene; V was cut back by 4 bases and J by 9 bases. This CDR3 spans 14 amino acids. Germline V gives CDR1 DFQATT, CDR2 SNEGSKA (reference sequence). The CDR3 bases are TGCAGTGCTACTTCGACAGGGGATGTGGAGCCCCAGTACTTC. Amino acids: CSATSTGDVEPQYF.

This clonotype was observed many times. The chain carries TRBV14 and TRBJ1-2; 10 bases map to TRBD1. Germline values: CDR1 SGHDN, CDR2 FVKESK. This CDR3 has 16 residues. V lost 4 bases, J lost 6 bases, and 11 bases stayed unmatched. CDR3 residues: CASSPIRTGGNNGYTF. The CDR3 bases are TGTGCCAGCAGCCCGATACGGACAGGGGGAAATAATGGCTACACCTTC.

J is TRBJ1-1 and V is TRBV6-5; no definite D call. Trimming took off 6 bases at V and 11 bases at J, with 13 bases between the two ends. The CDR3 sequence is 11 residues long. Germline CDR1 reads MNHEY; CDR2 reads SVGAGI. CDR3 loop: CASRSTRVAFF. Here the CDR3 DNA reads TGTGCCAGCAGAAGCACCCGGGTGGCTTTCTTT.

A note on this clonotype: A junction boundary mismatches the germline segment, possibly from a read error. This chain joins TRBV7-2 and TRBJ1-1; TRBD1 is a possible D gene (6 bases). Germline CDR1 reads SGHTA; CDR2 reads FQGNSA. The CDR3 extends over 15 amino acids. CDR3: CASSGVGGGDTEAFF. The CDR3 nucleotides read TGCGCCAGCAGCGGGGTCGGAGGGGGTGACACTGAAGCTTTCTTT.

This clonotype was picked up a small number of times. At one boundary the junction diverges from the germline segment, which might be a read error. CDR3 amino acids: CASSPKGRGSFLGEQYF. DNA of the CDR3: TGTGCCAGCAGCCCGAAGGGTCGTGGATCCTTCCTCGGGGAGCAGTACTTC. The chain employs TRBV5-1 and TRBJ2-7, with D unresolved. Germline V CDR1 and CDR2: SGHRS, YFSETQ. This CDR3 has 17 residues.

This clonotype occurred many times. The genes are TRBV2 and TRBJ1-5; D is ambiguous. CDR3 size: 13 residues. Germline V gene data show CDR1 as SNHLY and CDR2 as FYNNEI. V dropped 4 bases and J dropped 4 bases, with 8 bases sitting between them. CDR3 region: CASSAVRNQPQHF. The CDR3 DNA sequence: TGTGCCAGCAGTGCTGTTCGGAATCAGCCCCAGCATTTT.

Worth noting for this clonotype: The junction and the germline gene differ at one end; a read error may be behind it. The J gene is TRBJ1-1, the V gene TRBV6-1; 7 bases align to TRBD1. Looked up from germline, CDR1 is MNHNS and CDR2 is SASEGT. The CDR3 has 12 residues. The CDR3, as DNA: TGTGCCGGCAGGGGGTCGGGCCCTGAAGCTTTCTTT. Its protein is CAGRGSGPEAFF.

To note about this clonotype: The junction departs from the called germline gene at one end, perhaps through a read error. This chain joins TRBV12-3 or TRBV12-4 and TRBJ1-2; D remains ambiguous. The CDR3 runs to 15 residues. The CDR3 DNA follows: TGTGCCAGCGGTGCGAGCAGAATACCTAACTATGGCTACGCCTTC. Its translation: CASGASRIPNYGYAF.

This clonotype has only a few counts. In DNA, the CDR3 is TGTGCCAGCAGCCAAGATAGGCTGGGTACTGAAGCTTTCTTT. Protein product: CASSQDRLGTEAFF. V usage is TRBV14 and J usage is TRBJ1-1; D gene unclear. V lost 0 bases to trimming and J lost 5 bases, with 10 bases between them. Germline V CDR1 and CDR2: SGHDN, FVKESK. The CDR3 totals 14 residues. The variable domain in full, with the rest retrieved from reference TRBV14 and TRBJ1-1, is EAGVTQFPSHSVIEKGQTVTLRCDPISGHDNLYWYRRVMGKEIKFLLHFVKESKQDESGMPNNRFLAERTGGTYSTLKVQPAELEDSGVYFCASSQDRLGTEAFFGQGTRLTVV.

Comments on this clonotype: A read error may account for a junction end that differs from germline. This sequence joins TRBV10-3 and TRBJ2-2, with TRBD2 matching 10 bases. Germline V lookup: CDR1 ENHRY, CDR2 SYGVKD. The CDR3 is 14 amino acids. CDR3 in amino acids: CASSTSGAGGELFF. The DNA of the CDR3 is TGTGCCAGCAGTACTAGCGGGGCCGGCGGGGAGCTGTTTTTT.

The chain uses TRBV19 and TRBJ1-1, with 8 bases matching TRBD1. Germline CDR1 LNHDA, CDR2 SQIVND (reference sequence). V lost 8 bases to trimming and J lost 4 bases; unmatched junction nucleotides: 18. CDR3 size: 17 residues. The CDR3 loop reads CASHHTDRGVFGTEAFF. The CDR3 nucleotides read TGTGCCAGTCACCATACCGACAGGGGAGTATTTGGCACTGAAGCTTTCTTT.

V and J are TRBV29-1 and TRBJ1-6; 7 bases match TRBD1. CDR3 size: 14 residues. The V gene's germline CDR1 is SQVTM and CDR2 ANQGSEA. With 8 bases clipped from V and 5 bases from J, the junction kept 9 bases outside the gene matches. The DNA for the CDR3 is TGCAGCTCATCAGGGACAGCTGATAATTCACCCCTCCACTTT. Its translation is CSSSGTADNSPLHF.

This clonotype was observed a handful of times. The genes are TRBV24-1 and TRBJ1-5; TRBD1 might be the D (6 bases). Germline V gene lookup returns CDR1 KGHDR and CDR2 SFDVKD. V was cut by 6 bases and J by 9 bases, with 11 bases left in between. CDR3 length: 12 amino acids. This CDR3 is CATSFGGLPQHF. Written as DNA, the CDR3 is TGTGCCACCAGTTTCGGGGGCTTGCCCCAGCATTTT.

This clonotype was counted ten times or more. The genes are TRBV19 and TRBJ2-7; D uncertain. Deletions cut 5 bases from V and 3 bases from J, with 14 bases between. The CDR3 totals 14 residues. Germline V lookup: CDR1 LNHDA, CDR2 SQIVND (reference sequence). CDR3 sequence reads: CASSPDFIGYEQYF. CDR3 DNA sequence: TGTGCCAGTAGTCCGGATTTTATCGGCTACGAGCAGTACTTC. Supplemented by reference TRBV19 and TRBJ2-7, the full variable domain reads DGGITQSPKYLFRKEGQNVTLSCEQNLNHDAMYWYRQDPGQGLRLIYYSQIVNDFQKGDIAEGYSVSREKKESFPLTVTSAQKNPTAFYLCASSPDFIGYEQYFGPGTRLTVT.

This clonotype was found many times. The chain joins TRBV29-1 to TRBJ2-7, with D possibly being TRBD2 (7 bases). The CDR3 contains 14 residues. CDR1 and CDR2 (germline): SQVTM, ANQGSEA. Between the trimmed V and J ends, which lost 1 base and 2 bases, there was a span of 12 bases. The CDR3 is CSVEGGGAAYEQYF. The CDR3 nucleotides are TGCAGCGTTGAAGGGGGGGGGGCGGCCTACGAGCAGTACTTC.

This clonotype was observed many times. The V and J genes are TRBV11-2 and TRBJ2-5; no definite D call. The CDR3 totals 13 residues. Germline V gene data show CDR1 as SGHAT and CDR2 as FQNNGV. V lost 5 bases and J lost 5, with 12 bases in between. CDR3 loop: CASSTGRRETQYF. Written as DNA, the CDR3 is TGTGCCAGCAGCACCGGAAGGCGGGAGACCCAGTACTTC.

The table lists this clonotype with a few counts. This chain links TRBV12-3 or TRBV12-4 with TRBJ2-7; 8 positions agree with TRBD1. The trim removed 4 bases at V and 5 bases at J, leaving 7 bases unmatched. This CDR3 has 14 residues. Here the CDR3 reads CASSSTGGWDEQYF. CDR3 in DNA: TGTGCCAGCAGTTCAACAGGGGGGTGGGACGAGCAGTACTTC.

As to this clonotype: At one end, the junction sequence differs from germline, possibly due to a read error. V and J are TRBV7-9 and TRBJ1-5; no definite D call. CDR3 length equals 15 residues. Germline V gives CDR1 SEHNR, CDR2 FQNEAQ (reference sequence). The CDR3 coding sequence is TGCGCCAGCAGCCGATTTTTGGCAGCCGGTCAGCCCCAGCATTTT. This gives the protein CASSRFLAAGQPQHF.

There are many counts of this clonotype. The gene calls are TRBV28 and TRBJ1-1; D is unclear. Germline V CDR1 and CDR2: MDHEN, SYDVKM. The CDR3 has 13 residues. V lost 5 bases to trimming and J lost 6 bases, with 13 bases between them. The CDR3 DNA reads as TGTGCCAGCAGTCCTACAGTATCCTCTGAAGCTTTCTTT. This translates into CASSPTVSSEAFF.

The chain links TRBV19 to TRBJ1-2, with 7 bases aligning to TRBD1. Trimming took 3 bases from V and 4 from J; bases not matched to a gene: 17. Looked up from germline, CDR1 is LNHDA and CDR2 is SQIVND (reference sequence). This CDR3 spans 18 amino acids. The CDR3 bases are TGTGCCAGTAGTATTCCTCGAATCCGGACAGGCGTGGGCTATGGCTACACCTTC. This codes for CASSIPRIRTGVGYGYTF.

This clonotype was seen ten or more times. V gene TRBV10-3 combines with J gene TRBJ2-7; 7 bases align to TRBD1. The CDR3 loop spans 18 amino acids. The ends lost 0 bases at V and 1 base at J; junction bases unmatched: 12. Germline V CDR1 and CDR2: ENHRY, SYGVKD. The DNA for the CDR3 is TGTGCCATCAGTGAGTCGGCGGTGAGACAGGGCCAGTCCTACGAGCAGTACTTC. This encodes CAISESAVRQGQSYEQYF.

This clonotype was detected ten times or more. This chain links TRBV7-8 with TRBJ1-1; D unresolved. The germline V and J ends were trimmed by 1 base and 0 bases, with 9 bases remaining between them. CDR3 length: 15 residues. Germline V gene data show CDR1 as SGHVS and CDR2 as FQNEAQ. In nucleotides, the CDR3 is TGTGCCAGCAGCTTAGGGGCCATAATGAACACTGAAGCTTTCTTT. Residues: CASSLGAIMNTEAFF.

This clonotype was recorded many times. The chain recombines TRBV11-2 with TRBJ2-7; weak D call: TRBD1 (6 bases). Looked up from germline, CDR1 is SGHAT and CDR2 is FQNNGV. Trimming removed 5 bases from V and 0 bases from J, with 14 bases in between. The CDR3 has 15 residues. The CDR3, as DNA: TGTGCCAGCAGCATCTCTACAGGGAGCTCCTACGAGCAGTACTTC. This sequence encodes CASSISTGSSYEQYF.